The TCR beta chain under discussion was sequenced for a study of cytomegalovirus exposure and HLA in healthy donors. The CDR3 is 15 residues long. Trimming stripped 1 base from V and 2 bases from J, with 12 bases between. The germline CDR1 and CDR2 sequences are MGHRA and YSYEKL. Researchers ran the PCR with 60 Vbeta and 13 Jbeta primers. The assay was immunoSEQ multiplex PCR, and TCRdb's table has in-frame clones only and misses some. The sample lists 30,000 to 40,000 clones, almost 70% occurring once. The TCR was taken from a man between 40 and 49 years old in good health and CMV-seronegative. The material sequenced was PBMCs. The chain employs TRBV4-1 and TRBJ2-7; perhaps TRBD2 as D (6 bases). The CDR3 sequence: CASSQVSGGAYEQYF. The CDR3, as DNA: TGCGCCAGCAGCCAAGTCTCCGGGGGAGCCTACGAGCAGTACTTC.